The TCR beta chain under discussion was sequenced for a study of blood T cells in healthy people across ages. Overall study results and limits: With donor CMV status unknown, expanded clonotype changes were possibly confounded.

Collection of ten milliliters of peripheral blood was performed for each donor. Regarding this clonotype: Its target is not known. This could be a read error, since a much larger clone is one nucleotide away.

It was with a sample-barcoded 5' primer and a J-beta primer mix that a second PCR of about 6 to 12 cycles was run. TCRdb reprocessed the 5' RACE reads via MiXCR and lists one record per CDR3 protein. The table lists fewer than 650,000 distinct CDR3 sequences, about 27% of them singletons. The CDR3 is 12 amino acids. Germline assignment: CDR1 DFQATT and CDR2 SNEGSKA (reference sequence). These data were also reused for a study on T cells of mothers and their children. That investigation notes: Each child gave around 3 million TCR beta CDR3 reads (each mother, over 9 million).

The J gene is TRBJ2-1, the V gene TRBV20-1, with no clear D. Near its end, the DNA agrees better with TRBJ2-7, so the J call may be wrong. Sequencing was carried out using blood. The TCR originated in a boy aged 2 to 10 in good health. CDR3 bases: TGCAGTGCTAGAGTAGCAGACTACGAGCAGTACTTC. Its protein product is CSARVADYEQYF.